The rows below give T cell receptor beta chains drawn from one sample of a study of regulatory T cells in long-lasting Graves disease. MiXCR, run by TCRdb on the multiplex PCR reads, gives a single entry per CDR3 protein. The sample gives some 370,000 distinct CDR3 sequences, 20% to 25% of which show up once; under 35% is in the top ten. This material consisted of peripheral blood mononuclear cells (PBMCs), taken when the disease was refractory, from a patient treated with antithyroid drugs. Every receptor here comes from a woman aged 40 to 50 with Graves disease. Each CDR3 is given with its conserved first and last residue. Fields, in order: clone size, D gene, J gene, V gene, CDR3 DNA, CDR3 protein. D genes are given only for firm matches. Size tells how often a clone was seen (once, few, many) or the class of an expanded clone, and some rows leave it out.

few	.	TRBJ2-7	TRBV7-3	TGTGCCAGCAGCTTAGGGCCGTCGGGGGACTCCTACGAGCAGTACTTC	CASSLGPSGDSYEQYF
few	.	TRBJ2-7	TRBV7-9	TGTGCCAGCACTCCAACCCCCTTTGAGCAGTACTTC	CASTPTPFEQYF
.	.	TRBJ1-3	TRBV5-1	TGCGCCAGCAGCTTGCCGGACATTGGAAACACCATATATTTT	CASSLPDIGNTIYF
few	.	TRBJ2-3	TRBV20-1	TGCAGTGCGACGGATCTAGCGCGGAGAACAGATACGCAGTATTTT	CSATDLARRTDTQYF
.	TRBD1	TRBJ1-1	TRBV3-1	TGTGCCAGCAGCCAAGATTACGGGACAGCTCTCTACACTGAAGCTTTCTTT	CASSQDYGTALYTEAFF
.	.	TRBJ2-2	TRBV9	TGTGCCAGCAGCGTAGCACGCGGGGAGCTGTTTTTT	CASSVARGELFF
.	.	TRBJ1-2	TRBV9	TGTGCCAGCAGCTCCAACGAAGTTCCATATGGCTACACCTTC	CASSSNEVPYGYTF
.	.	TRBJ2-6	TRBV19	TGTGCCAGTAGGCTATCAGGGACTGGGGCCAACGTCCTGACTTTC	CASRLSGTGANVLTF
many	.	TRBJ2-5	TRBV4-1	TGCGCCAGCAGCCAAGTTCTCCCAGAGACCCAGTACTTC	CASSQVLPETQYF
.	.	TRBJ2-7	TRBV28	TGTGCCAGCAGTTTATTGGTGGGTCAGGGTGGAAACGAGCAGTACTTC	CASSLLVGQGGNEQYF
.	TRBD2	TRBJ2-1	TRBV28	TGTGCCACCATCCCAGCGGGATCTTACAATGAGCAGTTCTTC	CATIPAGSYNEQFF
.	TRBD2	TRBJ2-1	TRBV15	TGTGCCACCAGCAGAGGGACTAGCGGGAGGAGGGTTGAGCAGTTCTTC	CATSRGTSGRRVEQFF
many	.	TRBJ1-5	TRBV28	TGTGCCAGCACCCTGAAAACCCGTAGCAATCAGCCCCAGCATTTT	CASTLKTRSNQPQHF
.	TRBD2	TRBJ2-7	TRBV7-9	TGTGCCAGCAGCCCTAGAGCGGGACTCTCGCCTATAGCTGCCTACGAGCAGTACTTC	CASSPRAGLSPIAAYEQYF
many	.	TRBJ1-2	TRBV28	TGTGCCAGCAGTTCACCCCTCCCGGGGGCCGGTAACTATGGCTACACCTTC	CASSSPLPGAGNYGYTF
.	TRBD2	TRBJ2-7	TRBV6-8	TGTGCCAGCTCTCTGACACCGGGACTAGCGCGGGAGCAGTACTTC	CASSLTPGLAREQYF
many	.	TRBJ1-5	TRBV27	TGTGCCAGCAAGAATCAGCCCCAGCATTTT	CASKNQPQHF
few	TRBD1	TRBJ1-1	TRBV9	TGTGCCAGCAGCGTAGAGACAGGGTGGGGCACTGAAGCTTTCTTT	CASSVETGWGTEAFF
.	TRBD1	TRBJ2-4	TRBV5-6	TGTGCCAGCAGTTTCCCGACAGGGTCGAACATTCAGTACTTC	CASSFPTGSNIQYF
many	TRBD1	TRBJ2-7	TRBV12-3/TRBV12-4	TGTGCCAGCAGTTTAGGACAGGGCCACGAGCAGTACTTC	CASSLGQGHEQYF
few	TRBD2	TRBJ2-5	TRBV20-1	TGCAGTGCTAGCTTAGCGGGAGGTAACAAGGGAACCCAGTACTTC	CSASLAGGNKGTQYF
few	.	TRBJ1-2	TRBV28	TGTGCCAGCATCGGAGGGGTTACTAACTATGGCTACACCTTC	CASIGGVTNYGYTF
.	TRBD2	TRBJ2-7	TRBV2	TGTGCCAGCAGCCGCATGCCCGCGGGACTAGCGGGAGTCTTGGGCGAGCAGTACTTC	CASSRMPAGLAGVLGEQYF
few	.	TRBJ1-1	TRBV19	TGTGCCAGTAGGAAAAACGGACCGAACACTGAAGCTTTCTTT	CASRKNGPNTEAFF
many	.	TRBJ1-6	TRBV20-1	TGCAGTGCTAGCGGTCCGGCGAATTCACCCCTCCACTTT	CSASGPANSPLHF
.	.	TRBJ2-1	TRBV6-1	TGTGCCAGCAGTGTCCGACTGGGGAGCCCCTACAATGAGCAGTTCTTC	CASSVRLGSPYNEQFF
few	TRBD1	TRBJ1-1	TRBV6-1	TGTGCCAGCAGCAGACAGGGGAGGAAAGCTTTCTTT	CASSRQGRKAFF
few	.	TRBJ1-1	TRBV3-1	TGTGCCAGCAGCCGCAGGGAGAGGGTCACTGAAGCTTTCTTT	CASSRRERVTEAFF
few	.	TRBJ2-7	TRBV11-2	TGTGCCAGCAGCTTAAAGAGACAGTCCGACCCCCTCTTTTCCGACGAGCAGTACTTC	CASSLKRQSDPLFSDEQYF
.	.	TRBJ1-6	TRBV19	TGTGCCAGTAGTATGGATGGTTATAATTCACCCCTCCGCTTT	CASSMDGYNSPLRF
.	TRBD1	TRBJ1-1	TRBV20-1	TGCAGTGCTAGGAGAACAGGGGTTGGGACTGAAGCTTTCTTT	CSARRTGVGTEAFF
.	.	TRBJ1-2	TRBV28	TGTGCCAGCAGTTTAGTGCAGGGGCTGAAAGGCTACACCTTC	CASSLVQGLKGYTF
many	TRBD2	TRBJ2-7	TRBV20-1	TGCAGTGCTAGGTACCGGGACTACACCTACGAGCAGTACTTC	CSARYRDYTYEQYF
few	.	TRBJ1-5	TRBV28	TGTGCCAGCACCCCGGAAGGGCTGGGGGATCAGCCCCAGCATTTT	CASTPEGLGDQPQHF
.	.	TRBJ2-1	TRBV29-1	TGCAGCGTTGAAGATTGGGGTAATGAGCAGTTCTTC	CSVEDWGNEQFF
many	.	TRBJ1-1	TRBV11-2	TGTGCCAGCAGCCCCCGGCAGCTAAGTAGAGCTTTCTTT	CASSPRQLSRAFF
.	.	TRBJ1-1	TRBV5-1	TGCGCCAGCAGCTTGGAGTCGACCCCTGAAGCTTTCTTT	CASSLESTPEAFF
many	.	TRBJ2-5	TRBV7-9	TGTGCCAGCAGCTTAGGCAGCGTAAGACAAGAGACCCAGTACTTC	CASSLGSVRQETQYF
few	.	TRBJ1-1	TRBV20-1	TGCAGTGCTAAAGTGGTAGTCGCCACTGAAGCTTTCTTT	CSAKVVVATEAFF
many	TRBD1	TRBJ2-5	TRBV12-3/TRBV12-4	TGTGCCAGCAGTCCGGAGGACAGGGGGAGGGAGACCCAGTACTTC	CASSPEDRGRETQYF
many	TRBD1	TRBJ2-7	TRBV15	TGTGCCACCAGTTTAGGACAGGGGCCAGGAGAGCAGTACTTC	CATSLGQGPGEQYF
.	.	TRBJ2-1	TRBV7-2	TGTGCCAGCAGCCGGCGGGCGCTCTATGAGCAGTTCTTC	CASSRRALYEQFF
.	.	TRBJ2-4	TRBV29-1	TGCAGCGTTGTTTCATTGCTAGCCAAAAACATTCAGTACTTC	CSVVSLLAKNIQYF
many	TRBD1	TRBJ1-2	TRBV2	TGTGCCAGCAGTGGAGGACAGGGCGTACACTATGGCTACACCTTC	CASSGGQGVHYGYTF
many	.	TRBJ2-7	TRBV28	TGTGCCAGCGTCGGGCGAGGGACGGCAGCCCCCTACGAGCAGTACTTC	CASVGRGTAAPYEQYF
few	.	TRBJ1-1	TRBV7-6	TGTGCCAGCAGCTTATATGGGGGGGGGGATTGGGTCACTGAAGCTTTCTTT	CASSLYGGGDWVTEAFF
few	.	TRBJ1-1	TRBV28	TGTGCCAGCAGTTTATATAGGGTTCAGCACAGCGATAATGAAGCTTTCTTT	CASSLYRVQHSDNEAFF